The 17 T cell receptor beta chains below come from one sample, sequenced in a study of blood T cell repertoires in COVID-19. Data came from immunoSEQ multiplex PCR; TCRdb stores just in-frame clones and leaves some out. The sample has about 78,000 clones, around 90% seen once. The material sequenced was peripheral blood. Receptor source: a woman aged 50 to 60 in a cohort sampled during active COVID-19.

J is TRBJ2-5 and V is TRBV18; no reliable D call. V lost 0 bases and J lost 1, with 3 bases in between. The CDR3 totals 13 residues. Germline values: CDR1 KGHSH, CDR2 LQKENI. The CDR3 spells CASSPPLQETQYF. The CDR3 nucleotides read TGTGCCAGCTCACCACCTCTCCAAGAGACCCAGTACTTC.

The V call is TRBV15, the J call TRBJ1-5; no clear D. V was shortened by 0 bases and J by 6 bases, with 9 bases between the two germline ends. Germline values: CDR1 LNHNV, CDR2 YYDKDF (reference sequence). The CDR3 is 14 residues long. CDR3 sequence reads: CATSRDLGVQPQHF. DNA for the CDR3: TGTGCCACCAGCAGAGATCTCGGGGTTCAGCCCCAGCATTTT.

The chain links TRBV3-1 (or the pseudogene TRBV3-2) to TRBJ1-2; tentatively, D is TRBD1 (6 bases). V lost 4 bases and J 2 bases, leaving 11 bases between the germline ends. The CDR3 spans 14 residues. The V gene's germline CDR1 is LGHDT and CDR2 YNNKEL (reference sequence). The CDR3 sequence: CASSPSGGNYGYTF. The CDR3 bases are TGTGCCAGCAGCCCATCGGGGGGCAACTATGGCTACACCTTC.

The gene calls are TRBV10-2 and TRBJ2-1; no definite D call. CDR3 length: 13 residues. Trimming pared 7 bases from V and 0 bases from J, leaving 7 bases between. The germline V gene encodes CDR1 WSHSY and CDR2 SAAADI. The DNA of the CDR3 is TGCGCCAGCACTCCGAGCTCCTACAATGAGCAGTTCTTC. Encoded protein: CASTPSSYNEQFF.

The chain recombines TRBV28 with TRBJ2-1; 8 bases fit TRBD2. Germline lookup yields CDR1 MDHEN and CDR2 SYDVKM. This CDR3 spans 16 amino acids. J gave up 0 bases and V 2 bases, and 3 bases lay outside the gene matches. CDR3 sequence reads: CASSLLAGSSYNEQFF. The DNA of the CDR3 is TGTGCCAGCAGTTTACTAGCGGGTAGCTCCTACAATGAGCAGTTCTTC.

This rearrangement joins TRBV19 to TRBJ2-3; 14 bases match TRBD2. Looked up from germline, CDR1 is LNHDA and CDR2 is SQIVND (reference sequence). The V segment lost 3 bases and the J segment 3 bases; nucleotides outside the gene matches: 5. CDR3 length: 17 amino acids. Here the CDR3 DNA reads TGTGCCAGTAGTATTCTCGGACTAGCGGGAGGAACAGATACGCAGTATTTT. Its protein product is CASSILGLAGGTDTQYF.

The genes are TRBV28 and TRBJ2-2; weak D call: TRBD2 (6 bases). The CDR3 sequence is 17 residues long. The V and J ends lost 6 bases and 0 bases respectively, with 17 bases between them. Germline assignment: CDR1 MDHEN and CDR2 SYDVKM. CDR3 sequence reads: CASRGDGGSTNTGELFF. In DNA, the CDR3 is TGTGCCAGCAGAGGAGATGGGGGGAGCACGAACACCGGGGAGCTGTTTTTT.

In its sample, this clone was seen a few times. This chain connects TRBV3-1 (or the pseudogene TRBV3-2) to TRBJ2-7; no firm D call. Germline V gene lookup returns CDR1 LGHDT and CDR2 YNNKEL (reference sequence). Deletions cut 0 bases from V and 2 bases from J, with 17 bases between. This CDR3 contains 17 residues. The CDR3 protein is CASSQEVVASNTYEQYF. As DNA, the CDR3 is TGTGCCAGCAGCCAAGAAGTTGTGGCTAGTAATACCTACGAGCAGTACTTC.

The rearrangement joins TRBV28 to TRBJ1-5; D gene uncertain. The CDR3 extends over 12 amino acids. V lost 1 base to trimming and J lost 7 bases, with 5 bases between them. Germline CDR1 and CDR2: MDHEN and SYDVKM. The CDR3 coding sequence is TGTGCCAGCAGTTTATTGAGGCAGCCCCAGCATTTT. Translated, it gives CASSLLRQPQHF.

The rearrangement links TRBV11-1 to TRBJ2-5, with 13 bases aligning to TRBD2. The CDR3 has 16 residues. Per germline, CDR1 SGHAT and CDR2 FQDESV (reference sequence). Trimming at V came to 5 bases and at J to 0 bases, leaving 3 bases not matched to a gene. The DNA for the CDR3 is TGTGCCAGCAGCGGGACTAGCGGGACTTACCAAGAGACCCAGTACTTC. Protein sequence: CASSGTSGTYQETQYF.

The J gene is TRBJ1-5, the V gene TRBV5-8; weak D call: TRBD1 (5 bases). The V gene lost 0 bases and the J gene lost 0 bases, with 10 bases spanning the gap. The CDR3 covers 16 residues. Germline CDR1 and CDR2: SGHTS and YDEGEE. CDR3 DNA: TGTGCCAGCAGCTTGGGTATCGGGGGTAGCAATCAGCCCCAGCATTTT. It codes for CASSLGIGGSNQPQHF.

The chain combines TRBV5-1 with TRBJ2-3, with D possibly TRBD1 on 6 matching bases. Looked up from germline, CDR1 is SGHRS and CDR2 is YFSETQ. The CDR3 totals 17 residues. V was shortened by 7 bases and J by 1 base, with 22 bases between the two germline ends. DNA for the CDR3: TGCGCCAGCGCCCCAGGGGTGCCAGATATCGGCACAGATACGCAGTATTTT. It specifies CASAPGVPDIGTDTQYF.

The chain couples TRBV6-6 to TRBJ2-1, with 15 bases lining up with TRBD2. Germline values: CDR1 MNHNY, CDR2 SVGAGI (reference sequence). V shed 2 bases and J 8 bases; nucleotides not matched to a gene: 4. The CDR3 totals 16 residues. CDR3 nucleotide sequence: TGTGCCAGCAGTTACGGGGGGACTAGCGGGAGGTATGAGCAGTTCTTC. This gives the protein CASSYGGTSGRYEQFF.

The V gene is TRBV28, the J gene TRBJ1-2; the match to TRBD1 covers 8 bases. The germline gives CDR1 MDHEN, CDR2 SYDVKM. This CDR3 comprises 14 residues. The V and J ends lost 3 bases and 6 bases, in that order; junction bases with no gene match: 6. The CDR3, as DNA: TGTGCCAGCAGTTTTCCGGACAGGGAGCATGGCTACACCTTC. Protein: CASSFPDREHGYTF.

The genes are TRBV7-9 and TRBJ2-3; a weak D match, TRBD1 (5 bases). From germline, CDR1 is SEHNR and CDR2 FQNEAQ (reference sequence). CDR3 length: 15 amino acids. V was shortened by 6 bases and J by 1 base, with 14 bases between the two germline ends. CDR3 in amino acids: CASRTRTSRTDTQYF. CDR3 nucleotide sequence: TGTGCCAGCAGGACGAGGACAAGTCGCACAGATACGCAGTATTTT.

The gene calls are TRBV7-3 and TRBJ2-5; TRBD2 agrees at 13 bases. The V and J ends lost 5 bases and 6 bases, in that order; junction bases with no gene match: 12. This CDR3 comprises 17 residues. The V gene's germline CDR1 is SGHTA and CDR2 FQGTGA. CDR3 DNA: TGTGCCAGCAGCCCCCGACTAGCGGGAGGATTCCTCAAGACCCAGTACTTC. It encodes CASSPRLAGGFLKTQYF.

The chain combines TRBV6-1 with TRBJ2-1, with 8 positions matching TRBD1. Trimming removed 3 bases from V and 5 bases from J; junction bases left unmatched: 3. This CDR3 region has 14 residues. Germline assignment: CDR1 MNHNS and CDR2 SASEGT. The CDR3 DNA sequence: TGTGCCAGCAGTGAGAGACAGGGGAACAATGAGCAGTTCTTC. Protein sequence: CASSERQGNNEQFF.